These 7 T cell receptor beta chains were sequenced from one sample in a study of control samples from healthy donors and cancer patients. Measured with immunoSEQ multiplex PCR; TCRdb has only the in-frame clones, and not every one. The table lists 400,000 to 500,000 clones, 75% to 95% of them singletons. The sample consisted of PBMCs. These receptors were collected from a man aged 35 to 55 with head and neck cancer.

The chain employs TRBV28 and TRBJ2-2; TRBD1 matches at 7 bases. The CDR3 spans 12 residues. J gave up 9 bases and V 8 bases, and 6 bases lay outside the gene matches. Germline CDR1 reads MDHEN; CDR2 reads SYDVKM. The CDR3: CASVGDSRELFF. The CDR3 nucleotides read TGTGCCAGCGTGGGGGACAGCAGGGAGCTGTTTTTT.

This chain uses TRBV4-1 with TRBJ1-1; a possible D gene is TRBD1 (5 bases). The length of the CDR3 is 16 residues. Trimming removed 3 bases at V and 4 bases at J, with 18 bases between. Germline loops: CDR1 MGHRA, CDR2 YSYEKL. The CDR3 sequence is CASSHATVFSGTEAFF. In DNA, the CDR3 is TGCGCCAGCAGCCACGCGACAGTTTTTTCTGGCACTGAAGCTTTCTTT.

The rearrangement uses TRBV5-1 and TRBJ2-7, with D tentatively TRBD1 (7 bases). CDR1 SGHRS and CDR2 YFSETQ come from the germline V gene. The CDR3 length is 14 residues. Trimming stripped 2 bases from V and 6 bases from J, with 15 bases between. CDR3 in amino acids: CASSLRRGDAEQYF. CDR3 nucleotides: TGCGCCAGCAGCTTACGCAGGGGGGATGCCGAGCAGTACTTC.

The rearrangement joins TRBV7-2 to TRBJ2-2, with D perhaps matching TRBD1 (5 bases). V was cut by 2 bases and J by 5 bases, with 18 bases left in between. The V gene's germline CDR1 is SGHTA and CDR2 FQGNSA. This CDR3 region has 17 residues. The CDR3 sequence is CASSLSGRVIGTGELFF. The CDR3 nucleotides are TGTGCCAGCAGCTTAAGTGGCAGGGTGATTGGTACCGGGGAGCTGTTTTTT.

The chain links TRBV10-3 to TRBJ1-5; possibly TRBD1 for D (5 bases). Germline-derived CDR1 and CDR2 are ENHRY and SYGVKD. V lost 7 bases and J lost 0, with 13 bases in between. CDR3 length equals 15 residues. The CDR3 nucleotides read TGTGCCATCATTCAGGGTCAGCTTAGCAATCAGCCCCAGCATTTT. Its translation is CAIIQGQLSNQPQHF.

CDR3 coding DNA: TGTGCCAGCAGTGATTGGGGGAACGGAAACACCATATATTTT. Residues: CASSDWGNGNTIYF. V and J are TRBV6-1 and TRBJ1-3; tentatively, D is TRBD1 (5 bases). Germline V gives CDR1 MNHNS, CDR2 SASEGT. The V gene lost 3 bases and the J gene lost 4 bases, with 10 bases spanning the gap. The CDR3 is made up of 14 amino acids.

The chain joins TRBV12-2 to TRBJ2-2. TRBV12-2 is deemed a pseudogene. The CDR3 spans 18 residues. This CDR3 is CASRLGRVARRNTGELFF. The DNA of the CDR3 is TGTGCAAGTCGCTTAGGAAGGGTGGCAAGGCGGAACACCGGGGAGCTGTTTTTT.